This T cell receptor beta chain was observed in a study of cytomegalovirus exposure and HLA in healthy donors. Primers for the PCR totalled 60 Vbeta and 13 Jbeta. In the source study's methods: A follow-up analysis tallied 65 million to 80 million unique TCR beta chains, roughly 11 million shared. Method: immunoSEQ multiplex PCR; TCRdb's copy keeps in-frame clones and lacks some. V and J calls and clone size are given by that table; D and trimming were obtained from the DNA. Seen here are 150,000 to 200,000 clones, roughly 80% observed once, and the top ten hold over 8%. Study conclusions and caveats: A later analysis reportedly found fewer N-insertions in an Asian-associated ancestry cluster than the approximately 700-donor mean. A likely sequencing artifact accounted for one observed cluster of highly shared sequence variants.

The CDR3 has 14 residues. The germline CDR1 and CDR2 sequences are SGHRS and YFSETQ. With 4 bases removed from V and 1 base from J, the gap between germline ends came to 12 bases. Details on this clone: Its specificity is not known.

Sequences were obtained from PBMCs. The V and J genes are TRBV5-1 and TRBJ2-7; maybe TRBD1 (5 bases). This TCR was recovered from a young man in good health and CMV-seropositive. The DNA for the CDR3 is TGCGCCAGCAGCCGGTTAGGGGATTCCTACGAGCAGTACTTC. Its translation: CASSRLGDSYEQYF. Complete variable domain (other parts from reference TRBV5-1 and TRBJ2-7): KAGVTQTPRYLIKTRGQQVTLSCSPISGHRSVSWYQQTPGQGLQFLFEYFSETQRNKGNFPGRFSGRQFSNSRSEMNVSTLELGDSALYLCASSRLGDSYEQYFGPGTRLTVT.